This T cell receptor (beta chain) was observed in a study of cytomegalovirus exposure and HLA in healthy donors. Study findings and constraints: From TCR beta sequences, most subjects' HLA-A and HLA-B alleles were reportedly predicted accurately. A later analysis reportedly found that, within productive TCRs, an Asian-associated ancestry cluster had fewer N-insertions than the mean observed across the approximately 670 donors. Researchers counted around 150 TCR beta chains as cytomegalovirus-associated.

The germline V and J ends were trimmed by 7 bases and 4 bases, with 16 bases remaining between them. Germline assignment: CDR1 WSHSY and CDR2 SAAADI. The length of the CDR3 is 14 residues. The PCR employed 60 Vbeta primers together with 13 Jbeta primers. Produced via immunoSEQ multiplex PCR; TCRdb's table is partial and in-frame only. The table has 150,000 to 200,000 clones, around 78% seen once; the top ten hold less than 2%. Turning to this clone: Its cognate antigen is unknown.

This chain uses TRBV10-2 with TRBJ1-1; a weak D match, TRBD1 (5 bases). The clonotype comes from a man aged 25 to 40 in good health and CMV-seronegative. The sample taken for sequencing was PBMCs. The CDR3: CASTKGTGVTEAFF. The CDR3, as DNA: TGCGCCAGCACAAAGGGGACGGGAGTCACTGAAGCTTTCTTT.